These T cell receptor beta chains were read from a single sample in a study of blood T cell repertoires in COVID-19. The table came from immunoSEQ multiplex PCR; TCRdb's copy has only in-frame clones and leaves some out. The data hold under 200,000 clones, with approximately 90% observed a single time. The sample consisted of peripheral blood. The source of these receptors is a woman in her 70s with COVID-19, enrolled during active disease. Both conserved end residues are part of each CDR3. D genes are given only for firm matches. Clone size is not always given. Where it is, it says once, few, many or a class for expanded clones.

V	D	size	J	DNA	CDR3
TRBV3-1/TRBV3-2	NA	NA	TRBJ2-5	TGTGCCAGCAGCCCAAAACCTACGACCCAGTACTTC	CASSPKPTTQYF
TRBV15	NA	NA	TRBJ1-5	TGTGCCACCAGCAGAGAGGGGGGAAACCATCAGCCCCAGCATTTT	CATSREGGNHQPQHF
TRBV6-5	TRBD1	NA	TRBJ1-4	TGTGCCAGCAGAGCACAGGGGAGAAATAATGAAAAACTGTTTTTT	CASRAQGRNNEKLFF
TRBV11-1	NA	NA	TRBJ2-7	TGTGCCAGCAGCTCCCACTACGAGCAGTACTTC	CASSSHYEQYF
TRBV15	NA	NA	TRBJ2-1	TGTGCCACCAGCGGTAACCAGGGGAGAGGTATTCTTGAGCAGTTCTTC	CATSGNQGRGILEQFF
TRBV6-4	NA	NA	TRBJ1-5	TGTGCCAGCAGGCAACAAGTTAATAGCAATCAGCCCCAGCATTTT	CASRQQVNSNQPQHF
TRBV20-1	TRBD2	NA	TRBJ2-7	TGCAGTGCTAGTCTTAGTGCTAGCGGGGGCCGCGAGCAGTACTTC	CSASLSASGGREQYF
TRBV10-1	NA	NA	TRBJ1-1	TGCGCCAGAGGGGGTCCGTTTGGCACTGAAGCTTTCTTT	CARGGPFGTEAFF
TRBV27	TRBD1	NA	TRBJ1-4	TGTGCCAGCAGCCCGACAGGGGCTACTAATGAAAAACTGTTTTTT	CASSPTGATNEKLFF
TRBV3-1/TRBV3-2	NA	NA	TRBJ2-3	TGTGCCAGCAGCCAAGACCCGACTAGCACAGATACGCAGTATTTT	CASSQDPTSTDTQYF
TRBV4-1	NA	NA	TRBJ1-3	TGCGCCAGCAGCCAAGATCTTCCAGCTGGAAACACCATATATTTT	CASSQDLPAGNTIYF
TRBV2	TRBD1	few	TRBJ1-6	TGTGCCAGTGGGACAGGGGATTCACCCCTCCACTTT	CASGTGDSPLHF
TRBV3-1/TRBV3-2	TRBD1	NA	TRBJ1-6	TGTGCCAGCAGCCATGAACGGACAGGGGGAGGTTCACCCCTCCACTTT	CASSHERTGGGSPLHF
TRBV7-9	NA	NA	TRBJ1-1	TGTGCCAGCAGTCTAGGGTCTGGACACATCCCCACTGAAGCTTTCTTT	CASSLGSGHIPTEAFF
TRBV11-2	NA	NA	TRBJ2-5	TGTGCCAGCAGCTTAGTGACGTGGGGGCGGGAGACCCAGTACTTC	CASSLVTWGRETQYF
TRBV27	TRBD1	NA	TRBJ1-5	TGTGCCAGCAGCCCCTGGACAGGGGGCTTAAATCAGCCCCAGCATTTT	CASSPWTGGLNQPQHF
TRBV2	NA	NA	TRBJ1-4	TGTGCCAGCAGTGTAAGGACAGCAACTAATGAAAAACTGTTTTTT	CASSVRTATNEKLFF
TRBV7-3	NA	NA	TRBJ2-2	TGTGCCAGCAGCCGAATGGGCAAGCCGAACACCGGGGAGCTGTTTTTT	CASSRMGKPNTGELFF
TRBV5-6	NA	NA	TRBJ2-3	TGTGCCAGCAGCTTACTAGCCGCAGATACGCAGTATTTT	CASSLLAADTQYF
TRBV6-1	TRBD1	NA	TRBJ1-2	TGTGCCAGCAGTGAGGACAGGGGGCTGTGGGGCTACACCTTC	CASSEDRGLWGYTF
TRBV15	NA	once	TRBJ1-4	TGTGCCACCAGTACACGAAATGAAAAACTGTTTTTT	CATSTRNEKLFF
TRBV6-5	TRBD1	NA	TRBJ2-5	TGTGCCAGCAGACCGGGACAGAGGAACCAAGAGACCCAGTACTTC	CASRPGQRNQETQYF
TRBV29-1	NA	NA	TRBJ1-5	TGCAGCGTTGCGGGACTGGAGGGGAGGCCGGATCAGCCCCAGCATTTT	CSVAGLEGRPDQPQHF
TRBV5-1	NA	NA	TRBJ1-1	TGCGCCAGCAGCCCCGGGACGGAAACCGGGAGGGCTGAAGCTTTCTTT	CASSPGTETGRAEAFF
TRBV7-2	NA	once	TRBJ2-7	TGTGCCAGCAGCTTCGTCGTCAGGGTGACTGATACCCACGAGCAGTACTTC	CASSFVVRVTDTHEQYF
TRBV12-3/TRBV12-4	NA	NA	TRBJ1-5	TGTGCCAGCAGTATGGGGCGGAAACAGCCCCAGCATTTT	CASSMGRKQPQHF
TRBV6-5	TRBD2	NA	TRBJ2-3	TGTGCCAGCAGTTACTTCTCTAGCGGTGGCACAGATACGCAGTATTTT	CASSYFSSGGTDTQYF
TRBV5-8	NA	NA	TRBJ1-6	TGTGCCAGCGACCCGCAGGGACTCTATAATTCACCCCTCCACTTT	CASDPQGLYNSPLHF